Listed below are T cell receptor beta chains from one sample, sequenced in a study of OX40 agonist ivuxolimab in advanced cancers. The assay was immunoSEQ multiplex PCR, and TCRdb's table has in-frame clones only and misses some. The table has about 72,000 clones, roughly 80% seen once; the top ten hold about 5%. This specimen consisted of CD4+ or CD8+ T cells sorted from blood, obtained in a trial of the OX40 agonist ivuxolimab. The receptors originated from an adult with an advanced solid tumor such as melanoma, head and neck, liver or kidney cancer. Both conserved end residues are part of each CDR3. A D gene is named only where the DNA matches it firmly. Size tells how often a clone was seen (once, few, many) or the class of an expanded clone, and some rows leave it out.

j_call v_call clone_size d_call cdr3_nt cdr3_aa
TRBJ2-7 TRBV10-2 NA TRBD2 TGCGCCAGCACGGAGGCGGGGGGGCAAACTGAGCAGTACTTC CASTEAGGQTEQYF
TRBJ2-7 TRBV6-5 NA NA TGTGCCAGCAGTGCGACAGGAAGCCTATACGAGCAGTACTTC CASSATGSLYEQYF
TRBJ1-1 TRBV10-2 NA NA TGCGCCAGCCGGGCCGGGGTCGGGAACACTGAAGCTTTCTTT CASRAGVGNTEAFF
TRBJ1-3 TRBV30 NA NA TGTGCCTGGAGTGTGGGGCTCTCTGGAAACACCATATATTTT CAWSVGLSGNTIYF
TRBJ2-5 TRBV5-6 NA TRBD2 TGTGCCAGCAGCTTGTTAGCGGGAGGGTATGAGACCCAGTACTTC CASSLLAGGYETQYF
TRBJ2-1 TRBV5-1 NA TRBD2 TGCGCCAGCAGAACGGGACTAGCGGACAATGAGCAGTTCTTC CASRTGLADNEQFF
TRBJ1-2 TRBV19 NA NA TGTGCCAGTAGTCGCACCCGGGCCCCGGAGGGCTATGGCTACACCTTC CASSRTRAPEGYGYTF
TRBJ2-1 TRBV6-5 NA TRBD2 TGTGCCAGCATCAGCGGGGGCTCCTACAATGAGCAGTTCTTC CASISGGSYNEQFF
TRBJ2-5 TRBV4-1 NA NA TGCGCCAGCAGCCAAGGGGCTGGGACTGGCAAAAAGACCCAGTACTTC CASSQGAGTGKKTQYF
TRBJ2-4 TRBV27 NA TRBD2 TGTGCCAGCAGTTTAGTAGCGGGAGTGCTAAACATTCAGTACTTC CASSLVAGVLNIQYF
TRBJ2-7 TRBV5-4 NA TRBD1 TGTGCCAGCAGCAACCGGGACAGGAGAACCTACGAGCAGTACTTC CASSNRDRRTYEQYF
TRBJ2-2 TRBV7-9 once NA TGTGCCAGCAAGCGGACACCGAACACCGGGGAGCTGTTTTTT CASKRTPNTGELFF
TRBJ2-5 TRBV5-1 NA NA TGCGCCAGCAGCCCGCGACAGATCCAAGAGACCCAGTACTTC CASSPRQIQETQYF
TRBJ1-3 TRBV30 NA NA TGTGCCTGGAAGGGTCTCGGAAACACCATATATTTT CAWKGLGNTIYF
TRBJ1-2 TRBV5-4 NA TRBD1 TGTGCCAGCAGCCTACCGACAGGGTTTGACTATGGCTACACCTTC CASSLPTGFDYGYTF
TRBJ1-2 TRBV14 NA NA TGTGCCAGCAGCCTGAAGCGTTATGGCTACACCTTC CASSLKRYGYTF
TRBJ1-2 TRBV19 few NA TGTGCGACCAAGGGAGGGGGAATCGATGGCTACACCTTC CATKGGGIDGYTF
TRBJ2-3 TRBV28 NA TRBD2 TGTGCCAGCAGTTTGGCGGGAGGGCCTTGGCAGTATTTT CASSLAGGPWQYF
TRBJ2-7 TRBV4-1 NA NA TGCGCCAGCAGCCAAACAGGGTCGGGCTCCTACGAGCAGTACTTC CASSQTGSGSYEQYF
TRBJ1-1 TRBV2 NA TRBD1 TGTGCCAGCAGCAGGACAGGGGGAGGGACTGAAGCTTTCTTT CASSRTGGGTEAFF
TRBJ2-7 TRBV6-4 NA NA TGTGCCAGCAGTGAAGCGGAGTTCTACGAGCAGTACTTC CASSEAEFYEQYF
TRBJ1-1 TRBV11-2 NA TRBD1 TGTGCCAGCAGTTCAGCCGGGACAGGGGCGAACACTGAAGCTTTCTTT CASSSAGTGANTEAFF
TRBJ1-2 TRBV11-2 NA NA TGTGCCAGCAGCCCCTACGGGGGGAATCTGGGCTATGGCTACACCTTC CASSPYGGNLGYGYTF
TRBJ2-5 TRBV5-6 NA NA TGTGCCAGCAGCTTAGTATCCCAAGAGACCCAGTACTTC CASSLVSQETQYF
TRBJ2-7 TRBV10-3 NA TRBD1 TGTGCCATCAGTGAGACCGGACAGGGGGCAGGCGAGCAGTACTTC CAISETGQGAGEQYF
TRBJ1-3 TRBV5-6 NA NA TGTGCCAGCAGCTCAGGGACCTCTGGAGGAAACACCATATATTTT CASSSGTSGGNTIYF
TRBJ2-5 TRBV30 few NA TGTGCCTGGAGCCTTGGGACGTCCTCGGGGACCCAGTACTTC CAWSLGTSSGTQYF
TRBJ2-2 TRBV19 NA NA TGTGCCAGTAGTAAAACAGGGATAGGGATGGACACCGGGGAGCTGTTTTTT CASSKTGIGMDTGELFF
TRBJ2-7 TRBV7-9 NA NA TGTGCCAGCAGCTTAGCAGGGGTGAACTACGAGCAGTACTTC CASSLAGVNYEQYF
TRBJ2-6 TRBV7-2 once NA TGTGCCAGCAGCTTAGGGGGGCTTGGGGCCAACGTCCTGACTTTC CASSLGGLGANVLTF
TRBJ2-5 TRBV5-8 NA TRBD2 TGTGCCAGCATCCGGGGGGTACAAGAGACCCAGTACTTC CASIRGVQETQYF
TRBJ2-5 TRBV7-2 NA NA TGTGCCAGCAGGGGCGAGCAAGAGACCCAGTACTTC CASRGEQETQYF
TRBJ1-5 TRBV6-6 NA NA TGTGCCAGCAGTTATCGAAGCGGCAATCAGCCCCAGCATTTT CASSYRSGNQPQHF
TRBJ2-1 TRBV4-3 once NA TGCGCCAGCAGCCAAGACCTTACTTCCTACAATGAGCAGTTCTTC CASSQDLTSYNEQFF
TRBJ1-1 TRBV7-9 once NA TGTGCCAGCACCCTGCAGGGACCGAACACTGAAGCTTTCTTT CASTLQGPNTEAFF
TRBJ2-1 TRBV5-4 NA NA TGTGCCAGCAGCTTGGAGGTGGCCAGCTCCTACAATGAGCAGTTCTTC CASSLEVASSYNEQFF
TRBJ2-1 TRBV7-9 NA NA TGTGCCAGCAGCCCCGGGGCCTCCGCAGGGAGAAGTGAGCAGTTCTTC CASSPGASAGRSEQFF
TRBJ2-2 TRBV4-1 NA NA TGCGCCAGCAGCAACAGGGAATGGTACGGACCCACTGACACCGGGGAGCTGTTTTTT CASSNREWYGPTDTGELFF
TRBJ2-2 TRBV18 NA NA TGTGCCAGCTCACCAGGTCACCCGAACACCGGGGAGCTGTTTTTT CASSPGHPNTGELFF
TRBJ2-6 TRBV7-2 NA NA TGTGCCAGCAGCTTAGCGAGCAAGGCTGGGGCCAACGTCCTGACTTTC CASSLASKAGANVLTF
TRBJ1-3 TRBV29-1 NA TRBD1 TGCAGCGTTGAGAGGGACAGGGGGCGATCTGGAAACACCATATATTTT CSVERDRGRSGNTIYF
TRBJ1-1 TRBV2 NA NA TGTGCCAGCGAGGGGTCCACTGAAGCTTTCTTT CASEGSTEAFF
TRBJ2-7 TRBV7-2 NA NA TGTGCCAGCAGCTTAGGAGGCAGGGTGATCCCCGAGCAGTACTTC CASSLGGRVIPEQYF
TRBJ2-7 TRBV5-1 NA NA TGCGCCAGCAACCTAGGAGGGGTCGGCGAGCAGTACTTC CASNLGGVGEQYF
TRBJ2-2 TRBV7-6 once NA TGTGCCAGCAGCCGTAGCGGACCCACCGGGGAGCTGTTTTTT CASSRSGPTGELFF
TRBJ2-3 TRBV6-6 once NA TGTGCCAGCAGTTACTATAGCACAGATACGCAGTATTTT CASSYYSTDTQYF
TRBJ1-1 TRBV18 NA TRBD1 TGTGCCAGCTCAAGTGACAGGGGCGCTGAAGCTTTCTTT CASSSDRGAEAFF
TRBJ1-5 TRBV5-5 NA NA TGTGCCAGCAGCTTGGGATCTCTTCTGGGTGTTCGCAATCAGCCCCAGCATTTT CASSLGSLLGVRNQPQHF
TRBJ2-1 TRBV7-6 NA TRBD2 TGTGCCAGCAGCTTGGCTAGCGGGGGGGCCACTTACAATGAGCAGTTCTTC CASSLASGGATYNEQFF
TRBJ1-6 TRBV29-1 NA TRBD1 TGCAGCGTTGCCGGGACAGATGATAATTCACCCCTCCACTTT CSVAGTDDNSPLHF
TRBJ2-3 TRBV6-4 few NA TGTGCCAGCAGTGACGACGACAGCACAGATACGCAGTATTTT CASSDDDSTDTQYF
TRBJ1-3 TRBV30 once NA TGTGCCTGGAGTCCGTCAGCTTCTGGAAACACCATATATTTT CAWSPSASGNTIYF
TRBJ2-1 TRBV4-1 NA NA TGCGCCAGCAGCCAAGCCTCACTAGGTCCCCTCTCGGAGCAGTTCTTC CASSQASLGPLSEQFF
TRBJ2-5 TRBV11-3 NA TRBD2 TGTGCCAGCAGCTTAGATGCGGCTAGCGGGGGGTGGTTTCGGGAGACCCAGTACTTC CASSLDAASGGWFRETQYF
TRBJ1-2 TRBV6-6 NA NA TGTGCCAGCAGCTCGCCCGGTACAGAGGGAGGCTATGGCTACACCTTC CASSSPGTEGGYGYTF